Following are 29 T cell receptor beta chains from one sample sequenced in a study of lymphopenia after photon versus proton radiotherapy. Only in-frame clones appear in the TCRdb table, and some are missing; sequencing was by immunoSEQ multiplex PCR. Of around 150,000 clones listed, about 85% were seen once; the top ten hold roughly 4.7%. This sample comprised peripheral blood, obtained from a patient treated with photon-based radiotherapy. The receptor set was obtained from a man in his fifties or sixties with gastric cancer.

The chain employs TRBV7-2 and TRBJ2-7; 10 bases fit TRBD2. The V and J ends lost 3 bases and 5 bases, in that order; junction bases with no gene match: 4. CDR3 length: 14 amino acids. The germline V gene has CDR1 SGHTA and CDR2 FQGNSA. The CDR3 sequence is CASSFGLAVNEQYF. For the CDR3, the DNA is TGTGCCAGCAGCTTCGGACTAGCGGTAAACGAGCAGTACTTC.

CDR3: CASSMPSGLSFSYNEQFF. CDR3 DNA: TGTGCCAGTAGTATGCCATCGGGACTTTCCTTCTCCTACAATGAGCAGTTCTTC. This sequence joins TRBV19 and TRBJ2-1; tentatively, D is TRBD2 (6 bases). Between the trimmed V and J ends, which lost 3 bases and 0 bases, there was a span of 18 bases. This CDR3 spans 18 amino acids. CDR1 is LNHDA, CDR2 SQIVND, per germline (reference sequence).

This sequence joins TRBV7-3 and TRBJ2-3, with D possibly matching TRBD2 (6 bases). Trimming pared 2 bases from V and 4 bases from J, leaving 16 bases between. Germline CDR1 is SGHTA and CDR2 is FQGTGA. The CDR3 has 16 residues. The CDR3 here is CASSLSPGLPPDTQYF. The CDR3 DNA follows: TGTGCCAGCAGCTTATCCCCGGGACTTCCTCCAGATACGCAGTATTTT.

This clone has only one observation. The J gene is TRBJ1-1, the V gene TRBV28; D is undetermined. V dropped 5 bases and J dropped 1 base, with 11 bases sitting between them. Germline loops: CDR1 MDHEN, CDR2 SYDVKM. This CDR3 comprises 14 residues. CDR3 amino acids: CASSVGPRNTEAFF. CDR3 coding DNA: TGTGCCAGCAGTGTGGGCCCTAGGAACACTGAAGCTTTCTTT. The variable domain in full, with the rest retrieved from reference TRBV28 and TRBJ1-1, is DVKVTQSSRYLVKRTGEKVFLECVQDMDHENMFWYRQDPGLGLRLIYFSYDVKMKEKGDIPEGYSVSREKKERFSLILESASTNQTSMYLCASSVGPRNTEAFFGQGTRLTVV.

The CDR3 loop reads CASRGTGGYYQPQHF. In DNA, the CDR3 is TGTGCCAGCAGGGGGACAGGGGGCTATTATCAGCCCCAGCATTTT. V is TRBV2 and J is TRBJ1-5; 12 bases are a match to TRBD1. Per the germline V gene, CDR1 is SNHLY and CDR2 is FYNNEI. The CDR3 spans 15 residues. V was pared by 6 bases and J by 5 bases, with 5 bases of the junction left unmatched.

The chain recombines TRBV5-6 with TRBJ1-2; tentative D call: TRBD1 (5 bases). Trimming stripped 0 bases from V and 4 bases from J, with 16 bases between. Germline V gives CDR1 SGHDT, CDR2 YYEEEE. This CDR3 comprises 16 residues. The CDR3 DNA follows: TGTGCCAGCAGCTTGGCCCGGGACCCCCTGGGCTATGGCTACACCTTC. This encodes CASSLARDPLGYGYTF.

V and J are TRBV7-3 and TRBJ2-1, with TRBD1 identical over 9 bases. Trimming took 3 bases from V and 9 from J; bases not matched to a gene: 6. The CDR3 is 14 residues long. The V gene's germline CDR1 is SGHTA and CDR2 FQGTGA. CDR3 coding DNA: TGTGCCAGCAGCTTGGGACAGGGCCCGGGTGAGCAGTTCTTC. It translates to CASSLGQGPGEQFF.

CDR3 coding DNA: TGTGCCAGCAGTTTATCGCCCTTCACTGAAGCTTTCTTT. Protein: CASSLSPFTEAFF. The V gene is TRBV27, the J gene TRBJ1-1, with D unresolved. Trimming cost V 0 bases and J 4 bases, with 6 bases left between them. CDR3 length: 13 residues. Germline values: CDR1 MNHEY, CDR2 SMNVEV (reference sequence).

This chain joins TRBV10-1 and TRBJ2-1; D ambiguous. CDR1 is WNHNN, CDR2 SYGVQD, per germline (reference sequence). This CDR3 region has 14 residues. Deletions cut 0 bases from V and 9 bases from J, with 12 bases between. The chain's CDR3 is CASSESLDGVEQFF. CDR3 nucleotide sequence: TGCGCCAGCAGTGAGTCCCTTGATGGCGTTGAGCAGTTCTTC.

The J gene is TRBJ2-5, the V gene TRBV5-4, with TRBD2 as a possible D gene (5 bases). Germline values: CDR1 SGHNT, CDR2 YYREEE (reference sequence). V dropped 4 bases and J dropped 1 base, with 14 bases sitting between them. The CDR3 sequence is 15 residues long. In DNA, the CDR3 is TGTGCCAGCAGCGGCCGAGGAGCGGCCCAAGAGACCCAGTACTTC. Its translation is CASSGRGAAQETQYF.

The V gene is TRBV19, the J gene TRBJ1-2, with a possible D match to TRBD1 (5 bases). V was trimmed by 3 bases and J by 0 bases, leaving 8 bases between them. The CDR3 is made up of 14 amino acids. The V gene's germline CDR1 is LNHDA and CDR2 SQIVND (reference sequence). Written as DNA, the CDR3 is TGTGCCAGTAGTATGGGGGAAACTAACTATGGCTACACCTTC. Translation: CASSMGETNYGYTF.

The J gene is TRBJ2-3, the V gene TRBV9; D unresolved. This CDR3 is built from 14 residues. V was cut by 1 base and J by 4 bases, with 10 bases left in between. Germline lookup yields CDR1 SGDLS and CDR2 YYNGEE. The CDR3 loop is CASSVQPGADTQYF. Here the CDR3 DNA reads TGTGCCAGCAGCGTACAGCCTGGTGCAGATACGCAGTATTTT.

The table lists this clone with a few counts. The J gene is TRBJ2-7, the V gene TRBV15; no firm D call. The CDR3 contains 13 residues. Germline CDR1 is LNHNV and CDR2 is YYDKDF (reference sequence). Trimming cost V 5 bases and J 4 bases, with 12 bases left between them. The CDR3: CATSPIPGYEQYF. CDR3 coding DNA: TGTGCCACCAGCCCCATCCCGGGTTACGAGCAGTACTTC.

The chain employs TRBV7-2 and TRBJ2-3; no reliable D call. V lost 5 bases, J lost 4 bases, and 7 bases lay in between. Germline CDR1 is SGHTA and CDR2 is FQGNSA. The CDR3 spans 12 residues. The CDR3 sequence is CASSKSADTQYF. Written as DNA, the CDR3 is TGTGCCAGCAGCAAGTCGGCAGATACGCAGTATTTT.

V gene TRBV2 combines with J gene TRBJ1-1; a weak D match, TRBD1 (6 bases). The CDR3 is 15 residues long. The ends were cut back, 5 bases at V and 4 bases at J, with 17 bases in the middle. Germline V gives CDR1 SNHLY, CDR2 FYNNEI. The DNA for the CDR3 is TGTGCCAGCAGTTCTACAGGGAGGAAAGGCACTGAAGCTTTCTTT. Translating it yields CASSSTGRKGTEAFF.

The rearrangement joins TRBV4-1 to TRBJ1-1; D is unresolved. The germline V gene encodes CDR1 MGHRA and CDR2 YSYEKL. The length of the CDR3 is 16 residues. V lost 2 bases and J lost 0, with 13 bases in between. As DNA, the CDR3 is TGCGCCAGCAGCCAATTGGATGGGATGCTGAACACTGAAGCTTTCTTT. Protein: CASSQLDGMLNTEAFF.

The chain carries TRBV5-6 and TRBJ2-3; no clear D. V lost 0 bases and J 3 bases, leaving 5 bases between the germline ends. The CDR3 sequence is 13 residues long. CDR1 and CDR2 (germline): SGHDT, YYEEEE. The CDR3 spells CASSLERTDTQYF. CDR3 DNA: TGTGCCAGCAGCTTGGAGAGAACAGATACGCAGTATTTT.

The chain employs TRBV29-1 and TRBJ2-7, with 7 nucleotides matching TRBD1. CDR3 length: 12 residues. Trimming cost V 7 bases and J 3 bases; bases outside gene matches: 6. CDR1 is SQVTM and CDR2 is ANQGSEA in the germline V gene. The chain's CDR3 is CSARGDSYEQYF. The CDR3 DNA follows: TGCAGCGCACGAGGGGACAGCTACGAGCAGTACTTC.

This clone has only a few counts. The chain links TRBV7-9 to TRBJ2-3; D is unresolved. Trimming left V 5 bases short and J 0 bases short, with 3 bases between. CDR3 length: 12 residues. CDR1 and CDR2 from the germline V gene are SEHNR and FQNEAQ (reference sequence). CDR3 sequence (DNA): TGTGCCAGCAGCCCGAGCACAGATACGCAGTATTTT. This translates into CASSPSTDTQYF.

This chain joins TRBV7-9 and TRBJ1-2, with D possibly TRBD1 on 6 matching bases. Trimming removed 1 base from V and 7 bases from J, with 19 bases in between. This CDR3 contains 16 residues. Per germline, CDR1 SEHNR and CDR2 FQNEAQ (reference sequence). CDR3 nucleotide sequence: TGTGCCAGCAGCTTAGAGGTGTCCGGGGGCAAGAGTGGCTACACCTTC. Amino acid sequence: CASSLEVSGGKSGYTF.

The gene calls are TRBV11-2 and TRBJ2-7; D is uncertain. Trimming removed 1 base from V and 2 bases from J, with 6 bases in between. CDR3 length: 13 residues. The germline V gene encodes CDR1 SGHAT and CDR2 FQNNGV. This CDR3 reads CASSLVQPYEQYF. The CDR3 region has the DNA TGTGCCAGCAGCTTAGTGCAGCCCTACGAGCAGTACTTC. Using reference TRBV11-2 and TRBJ2-7 for the parts outside the CDR3, the full variable domain is EAGVAQSPRYKIIEKRQSVAFWCNPISGHATLYWYQQILGQGPKLLIQFQNNGVVDDSQLPKDRFSAERLKGVDSTLKIQPAKLEDSAVYLCASSLVQPYEQYFGPGTRLTVT.

A single count supports this clone. This sequence joins TRBV18 and TRBJ2-7; D tentatively reads TRBD1 or TRBD2 (5 bases each). Trimming took off 3 bases at V and 2 bases at J, with 14 bases between the two ends. The germline V gene has CDR1 KGHSH and CDR2 LQKENI. The CDR3 extends over 15 amino acids. The CDR3 sequence: CASSPLAGTAYEQYF. The CDR3, as DNA: TGTGCCAGCTCACCCCTAGCCGGGACGGCCTACGAGCAGTACTTC.

The chain employs TRBV7-9 and TRBJ2-5; 13 bases align to TRBD2. This CDR3 is built from 14 residues. V lost 5 bases to trimming and J lost 4 bases; unmatched junction nucleotides: 1. Germline CDR1 SEHNR, CDR2 FQNEAQ (reference sequence). The CDR3 DNA is TGTGCCAGCAGCCGGACTAGCGGGAGAGAGACCCAGTACTTC. It codes for CASSRTSGRETQYF.

V is TRBV7-2 and J is TRBJ2-1; D is undetermined. The CDR3 runs 14 residues. Germline V lookup: CDR1 SGHTA, CDR2 FQGNSA. With 4 bases removed from V and 0 bases from J, the gap between germline ends came to 7 bases. The CDR3 here is CASSYIGSYNEQFF. In DNA, the CDR3 is TGTGCCAGCAGCTACATCGGCTCCTACAATGAGCAGTTCTTC.

The chain carries TRBV7-2 and TRBJ2-7, with D tentatively TRBD1 (6 bases). The length of the CDR3 is 14 residues. Germline V gene data show CDR1 as SGHTA and CDR2 as FQGNSA. V was cut by 6 bases and J by 2 bases, with 14 bases left in between. The CDR3 DNA is TGTGCCAGCAGTTACGACCGGGACACCTACGAGCAGTACTTC. Translating gives CASSYDRDTYEQYF.

The chain recombines TRBV7-2 with TRBJ2-5; D might be TRBD1 (5 bases). CDR1 SGHTA and CDR2 FQGNSA come from the germline V gene. The CDR3 covers 15 residues. Trimming removed 5 bases from V and 1 base from J, with 14 bases in between. CDR3 in DNA: TGTGCCAGCAGCGCCATCGGACAAATCCAAGAGACCCAGTACTTC. Translation: CASSAIGQIQETQYF.

Concerning this clone itself: Other nucleotide sequences from this sample produce the same CDR3. The genes are TRBV4-1 and TRBJ2-7, with 8 bases lining up with TRBD1. The CDR3 is 14 residues long. The trim removed 1 base at V and 4 bases at J, leaving 3 bases unmatched. Germline CDR1 reads MGHRA; CDR2 reads YSYEKL. The CDR3 loop reads CASSQGQGAYEQYF. In DNA, the CDR3 is TGCGCCAGCAGCCAAGGGCAGGGGGCTTACGAGCAGTACTTC.

V usage is TRBV5-6 and J usage is TRBJ1-2; D is ambiguous. CDR1 SGHDT and CDR2 YYEEEE come from the germline V gene. CDR3 size: 16 residues. V was clipped by 0 bases and J by 1 base, with 13 bases between them. The CDR3 DNA sequence: TGTGCCAGCAGCTTGGCCCGTCGGCCGGTTAACTATGGCTACACCTTC. Amino acids: CASSLARRPVNYGYTF.

The chain carries TRBV7-9 and TRBJ2-5; 10 nucleotides line up with TRBD1. The CDR3 is 17 residues long. CDR1 SEHNR and CDR2 FQNEAQ come from the germline V gene (reference sequence). V was pared by 5 bases and J by 5 bases, with 14 bases of the junction left unmatched. CDR3 sequence reads: CASSQDPGQGIRETQYF. Here the CDR3 DNA reads TGTGCCAGCAGCCAAGACCCGGGACAGGGGATTCGGGAGACCCAGTACTTC.